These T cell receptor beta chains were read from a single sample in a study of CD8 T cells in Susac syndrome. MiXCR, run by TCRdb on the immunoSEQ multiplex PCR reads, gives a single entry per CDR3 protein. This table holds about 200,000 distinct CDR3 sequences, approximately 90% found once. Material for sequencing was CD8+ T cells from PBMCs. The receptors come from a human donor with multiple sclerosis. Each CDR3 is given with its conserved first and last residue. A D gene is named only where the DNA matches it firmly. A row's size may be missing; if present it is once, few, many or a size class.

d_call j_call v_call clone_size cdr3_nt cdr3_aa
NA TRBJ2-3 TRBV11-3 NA TGTGCCAGCAGCTTGCCAGGGTTGGATACGCAGTATTTT CASSLPGLDTQYF
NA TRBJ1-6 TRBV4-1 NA TGCGCCAGCAGCCAAGTGCCCGGGGGTGGGAATTCACCCCTCCACTTT CASSQVPGGGNSPLHF
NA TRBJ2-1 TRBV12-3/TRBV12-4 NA TGTGCCAGTACGGGGGAGGACGCTGAGCAGTTCTTC CASTGEDAEQFF
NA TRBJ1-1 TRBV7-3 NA TGTGCCAGCAGCTCAGGGGTTTTGGCTGAAGCTTTCTTT CASSSGVLAEAFF
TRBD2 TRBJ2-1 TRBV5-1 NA TGCGCCAGCAGCTTGGTCCTAGCGGGTGGGGCATCCTACAATGAGCAGTTCTTC CASSLVLAGGASYNEQFF
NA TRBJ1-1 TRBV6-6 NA TGTGCCACCCTCCTACTTAGTGGTAAGAACACTGAAGCTTTCTTT CATLLLSGKNTEAFF
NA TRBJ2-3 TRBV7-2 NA TGTGCCAGCAGCACCCGACTAGACTCCACAGATACGCAGTATTTT CASSTRLDSTDTQYF
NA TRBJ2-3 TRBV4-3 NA TGCGCCAGCAGCCCCGGAGGGTTACAGATACGACAGTATTTT CASSPGGLQIRQYF
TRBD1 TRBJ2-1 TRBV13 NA TGTGCCAGCAGCTCACCTACGGACAGGGGCGGGCTCAATGAGCAGTTCTTC CASSSPTDRGGLNEQFF
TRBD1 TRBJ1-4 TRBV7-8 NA TGTGCCAGCAGCTTCTGGGGACAGGGTCGGGAAAAACTGTTTTTT CASSFWGQGREKLFF
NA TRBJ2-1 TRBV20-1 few TGCAGTGCTAGAGAGGGGCAGGGATACAATGAGCAGTTCTTC CSAREGQGYNEQFF
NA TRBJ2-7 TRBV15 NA TGTGCCACCAGCAGAGATCGCGGGCACTACGAGCAGTACTTC CATSRDRGHYEQYF
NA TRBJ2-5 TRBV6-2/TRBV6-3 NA TGTGCCAGCAGTTACTCACGGCAGGCTGAGGTTTACCACACAAGGGAGACCCAGTACTTC CASSYSRQAEVYHTRETQYF
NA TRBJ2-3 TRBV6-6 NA TGTGCCACCACACCAAGGGACGTTTTGGGGGCAGATACGCAGTATTTT CATTPRDVLGADTQYF
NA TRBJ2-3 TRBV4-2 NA TGTGCCAGCAGCCAAGGCCTCCGGGTAGCTGGAGATACGCAGTATTTT CASSQGLRVAGDTQYF
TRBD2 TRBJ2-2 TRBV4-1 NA TGCGCCAGCAGCCAGCCCCCGGGACTAGCGGGGGCAAGGAACACCGGGGAGCTGTTTTTT CASSQPPGLAGARNTGELFF
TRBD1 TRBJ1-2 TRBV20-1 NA TGCAGTGCCCCTTCTAGACAGGGTAATGGCTACACCTTC CSAPSRQGNGYTF
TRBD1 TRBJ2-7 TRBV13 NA TGTGCCAGCAGCTTTTCGACAGGGGTGGGATCGTACGAGCAGTACTTC CASSFSTGVGSYEQYF
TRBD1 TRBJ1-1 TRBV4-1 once TGCGCCAGCAGCCAAGAAGAGGGGGCTATGACTGAAGCTTTCTTT CASSQEEGAMTEAFF
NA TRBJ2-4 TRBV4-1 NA TGCGCCAGCAACGGAAGGACATCCAAAAACATTCAGTACTTC CASNGRTSKNIQYF
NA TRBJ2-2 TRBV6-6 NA TGTGCCTCTAGGGGGTTTAGTGGCAACGGGGAGCTGTTTTTT CASRGFSGNGELFF
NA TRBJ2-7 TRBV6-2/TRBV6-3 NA TGTGCCAGCAGTAAGGGGGTGCGCGTCCCCTACGAGCAGTACTTC CASSKGVRVPYEQYF
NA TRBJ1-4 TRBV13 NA TGTGCCAGCAGCCAAGGACGACGGAATGAAAAACTGTTTTTT CASSQGRRNEKLFF
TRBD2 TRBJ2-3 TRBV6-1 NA TGTGCCAGCAGTCCTGGACTAGCGGATATCCAGAATACGCAGTATTTT CASSPGLADIQNTQYF
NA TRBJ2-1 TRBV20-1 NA TGCAGTGCTAGAGGCCTAGCGAAAACCTCCTACAATGAGCAGTTCTTC CSARGLAKTSYNEQFF
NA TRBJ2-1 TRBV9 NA TGTGCCAGCAGCGTCTCAGACAGCCTCAATGAGCAGTTCTTC CASSVSDSLNEQFF
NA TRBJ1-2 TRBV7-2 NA TGTGCCAGCAGCCCCACCTTAGACAGGTTCTATGGCTACACCTTC CASSPTLDRFYGYTF
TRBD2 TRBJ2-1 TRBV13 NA TGTGCCAGCAGCTTAGGCCTCCGGGGCGGGGGGGCCTTCGGGAATGAGCAGTTCTTC CASSLGLRGGGAFGNEQFF
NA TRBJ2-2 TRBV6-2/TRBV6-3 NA TGTGCCAGCAGTTACCCCCAAGGGGCAACCGGGGAGCTGTTTTTT CASSYPQGATGELFF
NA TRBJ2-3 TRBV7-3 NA TGTGCCAGCAGCCCCGCCCCCAGGGACACAGATACGCAGTATTTT CASSPAPRDTDTQYF
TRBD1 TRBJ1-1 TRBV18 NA TGTGCCAGCTCACCTGAGGGACAGGGGGAGGGAGCTTTCTTT CASSPEGQGEGAFF
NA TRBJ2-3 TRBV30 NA TGTGCCTGGAATGGGGCCCCCCCAGAGACAGATACGCAGTATTTT CAWNGAPPETDTQYF
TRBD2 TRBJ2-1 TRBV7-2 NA TGTGCCAGCAGCAGGACTAGCGGGAGGCGCAATGAGCAGTTCTTC CASSRTSGRRNEQFF
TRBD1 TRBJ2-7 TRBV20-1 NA TGCAGTGCTAGTCGACAGGGGGCCTACGAGCAGTACTTC CSASRQGAYEQYF
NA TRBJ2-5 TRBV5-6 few TGTGCCAGCAGCCTACCTGGGGGACAAGAGACCCAGTACTTC CASSLPGGQETQYF
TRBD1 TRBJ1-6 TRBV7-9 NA TGTGCCAGCAGCTCGCAGGGGGCTATCGCACCCCTCCACTTT CASSSQGAIAPLHF
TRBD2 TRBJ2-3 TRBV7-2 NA TGTGCCAGCAGCCCTCTAGCGGGTTCAGATACGCAGTATTTT CASSPLAGSDTQYF
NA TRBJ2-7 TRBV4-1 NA TGCGCCAGCAGCCAAGATACCACAAGGACCTACGAGCAGTACTTC CASSQDTTRTYEQYF
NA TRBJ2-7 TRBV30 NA TGTGCCTGGAGTGTGGGGCACCAATACGAGCAGTACTTC CAWSVGHQYEQYF
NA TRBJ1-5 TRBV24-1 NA TGTGCCACCAGTGATTTAGACTCCTATCAGCCCCAGCATTTT CATSDLDSYQPQHF
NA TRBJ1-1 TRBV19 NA TGTGCCAGTAGTATTTACACTGAAGCTTTCTTT CASSIYTEAFF
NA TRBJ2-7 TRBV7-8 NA TGTGCCAGCAGCTCTCTAGGACCCTACGAGCAGTACTTC CASSSLGPYEQYF
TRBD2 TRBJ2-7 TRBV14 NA TGTGCCAGCAGCCAAGGGGGATACACTAGCGCCGTCTACGAGCAGTACTTC CASSQGGYTSAVYEQYF
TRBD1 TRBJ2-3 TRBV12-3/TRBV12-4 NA TGTGCCAGCAGGCCCTCCGAGGGGGCGGCAGATACGCAGTATTTT CASRPSEGAADTQYF
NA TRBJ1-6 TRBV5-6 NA TGTGCCAGCAGGATGATGGTTGGGGATTCACCCCTCCACTTT CASRMMVGDSPLHF
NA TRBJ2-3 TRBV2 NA TGTGCCAGCACAGGTATAGGGCAAAGCACAGATACGCAGTATTTT CASTGIGQSTDTQYF
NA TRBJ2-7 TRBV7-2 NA TGTGCCAGCAGCCCTGGACAGATCTACGAGCAGTACTTC CASSPGQIYEQYF
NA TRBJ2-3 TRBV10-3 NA TGTGCCATCCGAGGGCTAGAGGTCGCAGATACGCAGTATTTT CAIRGLEVADTQYF
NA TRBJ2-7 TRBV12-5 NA TGTGCTAGTGGTTTAGATCTCACCCAAGTACACTACGAGCAGTACTTC CASGLDLTQVHYEQYF
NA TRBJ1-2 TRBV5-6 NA TGTGCCAGCAGCTTGGGTGAGGGCTACACCTTC CASSLGEGYTF
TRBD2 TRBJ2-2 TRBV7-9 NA TGTGCCAGCAGCTCCTGGACTAGCGGGAGAGGCGGGGAGCTGTTTTTT CASSSWTSGRGGELFF